This T cell receptor (beta chain) appears in the sequencing data of a study of blood T cell repertoires in COVID-19. Study context: The samples span acute and convalescent COVID-19 from the United States, Italy and Spain. T cells, B-cell-depleted T cells, or PBMCs provided the cDNA or gDNA that served as material.

Germline trimming cut 3 bases from V and 13 bases from J; bases unmatched to any gene: 9. Per germline, CDR1 SGHDT and CDR2 YYEEEE. The CDR3 runs to 12 residues. In the source study's methods: Reference gene primer amplification gave nucleated cell count estimates. Profiling relied on immunoSEQ multiplex PCR, and the TCRdb table lists in-frame clones only, not all of them. For V, J and clone size, that table is used; D and trimming come from the DNA. The sample carries about 270,000 clones, about 86% recorded once. The sequence was collected from a woman aged 55-70 years with active or convalescent COVID-19. Sequencing was performed on peripheral blood. The chain couples TRBV5-6 to TRBJ2-7; 8 bases agree with TRBD2. The CDR3 DNA reads as TGTGCCAGCAGCTGGGGACTAGATTTTGCCTACTTC. Residues: CASSWGLDFAYF.